This entry concerns a single T cell receptor (beta chain). Assay used: immunoSEQ multiplex PCR; TCRdb lists only in-frame clones, some missing. The sample contains fewer than 250,000 clones, 80% to 90% of which appear only once. Germline V gene data show CDR1 as SGHVS and CDR2 as FNYEAQ. V lost 7 bases to trimming and J lost 1 base, with 14 bases between them. The CDR3 runs to 15 residues. This entry comes from a study of blood T cell repertoires in COVID-19. Study-level information: The samples span acute and convalescent COVID-19 from the United States, Italy and Spain. T cells, B-cell-depleted T cells, or PBMCs provided the cDNA or gDNA that served as material.

Material: peripheral blood. The clonotype was recovered from a woman in her thirties or forties with active or convalescent COVID-19. The chain employs TRBV7-6 and TRBJ1-3; D is perhaps TRBD1 (5 bases). The CDR3 sequence: CASTRAAGSGNTIYF. The CDR3 bases are TGTGCCAGCACAAGGGCGGCAGGGTCTGGAAACACCATATATTTT.